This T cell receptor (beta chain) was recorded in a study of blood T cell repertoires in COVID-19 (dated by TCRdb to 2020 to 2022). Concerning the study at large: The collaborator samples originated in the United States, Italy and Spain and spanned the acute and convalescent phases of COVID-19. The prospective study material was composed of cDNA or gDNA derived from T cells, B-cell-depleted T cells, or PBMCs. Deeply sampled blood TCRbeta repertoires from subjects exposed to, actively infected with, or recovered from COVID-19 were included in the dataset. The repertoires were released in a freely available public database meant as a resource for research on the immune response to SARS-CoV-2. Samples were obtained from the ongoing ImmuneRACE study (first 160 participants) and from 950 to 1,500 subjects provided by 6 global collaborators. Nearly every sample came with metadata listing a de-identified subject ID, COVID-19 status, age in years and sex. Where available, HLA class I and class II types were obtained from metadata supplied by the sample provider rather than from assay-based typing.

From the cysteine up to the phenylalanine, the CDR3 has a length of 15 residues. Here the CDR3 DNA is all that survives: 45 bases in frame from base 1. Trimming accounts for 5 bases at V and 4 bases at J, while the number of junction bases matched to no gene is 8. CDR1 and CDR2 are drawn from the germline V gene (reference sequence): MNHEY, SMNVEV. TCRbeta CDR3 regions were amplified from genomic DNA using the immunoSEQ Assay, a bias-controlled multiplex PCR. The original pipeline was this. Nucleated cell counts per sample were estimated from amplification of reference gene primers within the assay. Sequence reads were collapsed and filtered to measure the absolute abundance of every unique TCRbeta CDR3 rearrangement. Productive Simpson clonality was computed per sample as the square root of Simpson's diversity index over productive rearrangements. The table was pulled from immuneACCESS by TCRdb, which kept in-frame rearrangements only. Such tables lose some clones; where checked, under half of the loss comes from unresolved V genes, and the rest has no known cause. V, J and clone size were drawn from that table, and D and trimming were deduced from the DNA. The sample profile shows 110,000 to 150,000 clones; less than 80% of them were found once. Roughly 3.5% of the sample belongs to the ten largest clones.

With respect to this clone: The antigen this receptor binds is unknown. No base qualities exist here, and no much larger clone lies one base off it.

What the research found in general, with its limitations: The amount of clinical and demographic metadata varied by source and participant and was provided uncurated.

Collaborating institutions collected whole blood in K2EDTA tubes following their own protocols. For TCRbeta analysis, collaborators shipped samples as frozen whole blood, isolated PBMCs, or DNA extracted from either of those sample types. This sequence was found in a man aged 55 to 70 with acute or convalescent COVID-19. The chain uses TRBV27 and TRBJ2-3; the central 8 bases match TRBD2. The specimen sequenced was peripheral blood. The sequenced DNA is TGTGCCAGCAGTCCGGGACTAGTTCGAGCAGATACGCAGTATTTT. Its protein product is CASSPGLVRADTQYF.